This T cell receptor (beta chain) was identified in a study of blood T cells in healthy people across ages. CDR1 and CDR2 from the germline V gene are MNHEY and SVGAGI. This CDR3 has 16 amino acids. Deletions cut 6 bases from V and 3 bases from J, with 17 bases between. Using a J-beta primer mix together with a sample-barcoded 5' primer, a second PCR was run for roughly 6 to 12 cycles. Each CDR3 protein is one row after TCRdb ran MiXCR on the 5' RACE reads. The repertoire holds roughly 900,000 distinct CDR3 sequences, with around 46% as singletons. This clonotype was seen only a few times. Sequenced: blood. The TCR comes from a man aged 30 to 45 in good health. The rearrangement uses TRBV6-5 and TRBJ1-4, with D uncertain. CDR3 amino acids: CASSRTRLASNEKLFF. The DNA of the CDR3 is TGTGCCAGCAGCCGGACCCGACTGGCCTCTAATGAAAAACTGTTTTTT.